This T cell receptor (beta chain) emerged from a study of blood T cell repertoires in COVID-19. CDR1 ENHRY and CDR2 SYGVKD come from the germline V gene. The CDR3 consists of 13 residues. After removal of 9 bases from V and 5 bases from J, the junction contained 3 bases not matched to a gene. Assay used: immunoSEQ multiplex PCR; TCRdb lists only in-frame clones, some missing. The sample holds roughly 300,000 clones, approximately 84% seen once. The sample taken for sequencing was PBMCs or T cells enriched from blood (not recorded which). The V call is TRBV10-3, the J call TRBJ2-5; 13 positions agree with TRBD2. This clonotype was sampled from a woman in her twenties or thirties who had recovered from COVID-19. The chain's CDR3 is CAIGLAGEETQYF. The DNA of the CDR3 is TGTGCCATAGGACTAGCGGGGGAGGAGACCCAGTACTTC.